These T cell receptor beta chains were read from a single sample in a study of technical replicates of blood from a few donors. Here immunoSEQ multiplex PCR was the method, and the copy in TCRdb shows in-frame clones only, minus some. The sample lists about 90,000 clones, around 94% occurring once. Sequencing input: T cells isolated from PBMCs. The receptors stem from a human donor in good health. Both conserved end residues are part of each CDR3. Fields, in order: clone size, D gene, J gene, V gene, CDR3 protein, CDR3 DNA. A D gene is named only where the DNA matches it firmly. A clone size is listed for some rows: how often the clone was seen (once, few, many), or a class if it is expanded.

clone size: .
D gene: TRBD2
J gene: TRBJ2-2
V gene: TRBV5-1
CDR3 protein: CASSLLLAGENTGELFF
CDR3 DNA: TGCGCCAGCAGCCTCTTACTAGCGGGGGAAAACACCGGGGAGCTGTTTTTT

clone size: .
D gene: .
J gene: TRBJ2-5
V gene: TRBV30
CDR3 protein: CAWSVRGIQETQYF
CDR3 DNA: TGTGCCTGGAGTGTTCGCGGAATCCAAGAGACCCAGTACTTC

clone size: few
D gene: .
J gene: TRBJ1-1
V gene: TRBV10-1
CDR3 protein: CASSQVRGGNTEAFF
CDR3 DNA: TGCGCCAGCAGTCAAGTACGGGGGGGGAACACTGAAGCTTTCTTT

clone size: few
D gene: .
J gene: TRBJ1-1
V gene: TRBV28
CDR3 protein: CASSPQANTEAFF
CDR3 DNA: TGTGCCAGCAGTCCTCAAGCGAACACTGAAGCTTTCTTT

clone size: .
D gene: TRBD2
J gene: TRBJ2-1
V gene: TRBV6-5
CDR3 protein: CASSYSGLAGYSEQFF
CDR3 DNA: TGTGCCAGCAGTTACTCAGGACTAGCGGGCTACAGTGAGCAGTTCTTC

clone size: .
D gene: .
J gene: TRBJ2-7
V gene: TRBV5-6
CDR3 protein: CASSLTPEAIEQYF
CDR3 DNA: TGTGCCAGCAGCTTAACCCCCGAGGCGATCGAGCAGTACTTC

clone size: .
D gene: .
J gene: TRBJ2-7
V gene: TRBV7-8
CDR3 protein: CASSLDSNHPSYEQYF
CDR3 DNA: TGTGCCAGCAGCTTAGACTCCAACCACCCCTCCTACGAGCAGTACTTC

clone size: .
D gene: TRBD2
J gene: TRBJ2-3
V gene: TRBV11-2
CDR3 protein: CASSFRTSSFSDTQYF
CDR3 DNA: TGTGCCAGCAGCTTCAGGACTAGTTCCTTTTCAGATACGCAGTATTTT

clone size: .
D gene: .
J gene: TRBJ1-4
V gene: TRBV18
CDR3 protein: CASAPMGPTNEKLFF
CDR3 DNA: TGTGCCAGCGCGCCGATGGGCCCAACTAATGAAAAACTGTTTTTT

clone size: .
D gene: .
J gene: TRBJ2-3
V gene: TRBV28
CDR3 protein: CASSLDISTDTQYF
CDR3 DNA: TGTGCCAGCAGTTTGGACATATCCACAGATACGCAGTATTTT

clone size: .
D gene: TRBD1
J gene: TRBJ2-5
V gene: TRBV7-3
CDR3 protein: CASSLRGQGVWETQYF
CDR3 DNA: TGTGCCAGCAGCTTAAGAGGACAGGGGGTTTGGGAGACCCAGTACTTC

clone size: .
D gene: .
J gene: TRBJ2-1
V gene: TRBV9
CDR3 protein: CASSAGGPMFEQFF
CDR3 DNA: TGTGCCAGCAGCGCTGGCGGGCCCATGTTCGAGCAGTTCTTC

clone size: .
D gene: TRBD2
J gene: TRBJ2-4
V gene: TRBV2
CDR3 protein: CASGVTSGGAGMDF
CDR3 DNA: TGTGCCAGCGGGGTGACTAGCGGGGGGGCCGGAATGGACTTC

clone size: .
D gene: TRBD1
J gene: TRBJ2-7
V gene: TRBV11-3
CDR3 protein: CASSFGDRYEQYF
CDR3 DNA: TGTGCCAGCAGCTTCGGGGACAGGTACGAGCAGTACTTC

clone size: .
D gene: TRBD2
J gene: TRBJ2-3
V gene: TRBV27
CDR3 protein: CASSLYSGRREDTQYF
CDR3 DNA: TGTGCCAGCAGTTTATATAGCGGGAGAAGGGAAGATACGCAGTATTTT

clone size: .
D gene: .
J gene: TRBJ2-3
V gene: TRBV7-6
CDR3 protein: CASSLNRDTQYF
CDR3 DNA: TGTGCCAGCAGCTTAAACCGGGATACGCAGTATTTT

clone size: .
D gene: .
J gene: TRBJ2-7
V gene: TRBV9
CDR3 protein: CASSVNGIVLGEQYF
CDR3 DNA: TGTGCCAGCAGCGTTAACGGGATTGTCTTAGGCGAGCAGTACTTC

clone size: .
D gene: TRBD1
J gene: TRBJ2-5
V gene: TRBV5-4
CDR3 protein: CASSRPTGGGETQYF
CDR3 DNA: TGTGCCAGCAGCCGACCGACAGGGGGTGGGGAGACCCAGTACTTC

clone size: .
D gene: TRBD2
J gene: TRBJ2-1
V gene: TRBV6-5
CDR3 protein: CASSYSLITSGSEPFF
CDR3 DNA: TGTGCCAGCAGTTACTCCCTAATAACTAGCGGGAGTGAACCGTTCTTC

clone size: .
D gene: TRBD1
J gene: TRBJ1-6
V gene: TRBV7-3
CDR3 protein: CASSLRGQGNSPLHF
CDR3 DNA: TGTGCCAGCAGCTTACGGGGACAGGGGAATTCACCCCTCCACTTT

clone size: .
D gene: .
J gene: TRBJ1-2
V gene: TRBV6-6
CDR3 protein: CASSLPGTNYGYTF
CDR3 DNA: TGTGCCAGCAGTCTCCCCGGGACAAACTATGGCTACACCTTC

clone size: .
D gene: TRBD1
J gene: TRBJ1-4
V gene: TRBV9
CDR3 protein: CASSVGGTGSTNEKLFF
CDR3 DNA: TGTGCCAGCAGCGTAGGGGGGACAGGTTCCACGAATGAAAAACTGTTTTTT

clone size: .
D gene: .
J gene: TRBJ1-5
V gene: TRBV2
CDR3 protein: CASSDHAGPNQPQHF
CDR3 DNA: TGTGCCAGCAGTGATCACGCTGGGCCGAATCAGCCCCAGCATTTT

clone size: .
D gene: TRBD1
J gene: TRBJ2-5
V gene: TRBV29-1
CDR3 protein: CSAPGQADPEGTQYF
CDR3 DNA: TGCAGCGCACCGGGACAGGCTGACCCTGAAGGGACCCAGTACTTC

clone size: .
D gene: .
J gene: TRBJ1-6
V gene: TRBV9
CDR3 protein: CASSVTGSGSYNSPLHF
CDR3 DNA: TGTGCCAGCAGCGTTACAGGGTCCGGCTCCTATAATTCACCCCTCCACTTT

clone size: .
D gene: TRBD1
J gene: TRBJ1-2
V gene: TRBV7-9
CDR3 protein: CASSGTGDNYGYTF
CDR3 DNA: TGTGCCAGCAGCGGGACAGGGGACAACTATGGCTACACCTTC

clone size: .
D gene: .
J gene: TRBJ2-1
V gene: TRBV6-1
CDR3 protein: CASSEELDGPSAGTHYNEQFF
CDR3 DNA: TGTGCCAGCAGTGAAGAACTTGATGGCCCCTCTGCAGGGACTCACTACAATGAGCAGTTCTTC

clone size: once
D gene: .
J gene: TRBJ2-3
V gene: TRBV6-5
CDR3 protein: CASTTGLSRDTQYF
CDR3 DNA: TGTGCCAGCACCACGGGACTTTCCCGGGATACGCAGTATTTT

clone size: .
D gene: .
J gene: TRBJ1-1
V gene: TRBV5-1
CDR3 protein: CASSQQETNTEAFF
CDR3 DNA: TGCGCCAGCAGTCAACAGGAGACGAACACTGAAGCTTTCTTT

clone size: .
D gene: .
J gene: TRBJ2-1
V gene: TRBV18
CDR3 protein: CASAGSSYNEQFF
CDR3 DNA: TGTGCCAGCGCGGGGAGCTCCTACAATGAGCAGTTCTTC